The next 25 T cell receptor beta chains were all read from a single sample in a study of T cell repertoires in cytomegalovirus infection. In TCRdb, the reads were re-called with MiXCR into one record per CDR3 protein. The repertoire consists of a few hundred thousand distinct CDR3 sequences, with approximately 14% occurring once and the leading ten covering about 8.7%. Material: PBMCs. The receptors come from a human donor in good health (CMV status not recorded). Some clones in this sample may be carry-over from other donors' samples.

This clonotype was counted at least ten times. The chain has TRBV6-2 or TRBV6-3 and TRBJ2-3; 7 bases map to TRBD1. Germline V lookup: CDR1 MNHEY, CDR2 SVGEGT. This CDR3 comprises 17 residues. V lost 0 bases to trimming and J lost 2 bases; unmatched junction nucleotides: 8. The CDR3: CASSYSARTGATDTQYF. In nucleotides, the CDR3 is TGTGCCAGCAGTTACTCGGCAAGGACAGGAGCCACAGATACGCAGTATTTT.

The J gene is TRBJ1-4, the V gene TRBV7-6; D is perhaps TRBD1 (5 bases). Deletions cut 5 bases from V and 12 bases from J, with 16 bases between. Germline CDR1 and CDR2: SGHVS and FNYEAQ. This CDR3 region has 13 residues. DNA for the CDR3: TGTGCCAGCAGCAGCGCAGGGTATGGAGAACTGTTTTTT. Translation gives CASSSAGYGELFF.

In its sample, this clonotype was seen many times. This chain connects TRBV12-3 or TRBV12-4 to TRBJ2-1; possibly TRBD2 for D (7 bases). CDR3 length: 10 amino acids. Trimming took 5 bases from V and 12 from J, leaving 8 bases between them. The CDR3 sequence: CASSGGAQFF. The CDR3 nucleotides are TGTGCCAGCAGTGGGGGGGCGCAGTTCTTC.

This clonotype was seen repeatedly, ten times or more. The J gene is TRBJ1-5, the V gene TRBV7-9; 7 nucleotides agree with TRBD1. V shed 8 bases and J 3 bases; nucleotides not matched to a gene: 13. The germline V gene has CDR1 SEHNR and CDR2 FQNEAQ (reference sequence). This CDR3 is built from 16 residues. The CDR3 DNA reads TGTGCCAGCTCAGAGAGCGGGACAGCTTTCAATCAGCCCCAGCATTTT. The encoded protein is CASSESGTAFNQPQHF.

This clonotype was counted only a few times. The J gene is TRBJ1-2, the V gene TRBV2; D gene ambiguous. The CDR3 consists of 15 residues. Germline CDR1 reads SNHLY; CDR2 reads FYNNEI. The V end lost 1 base, the J end lost 2 bases, and 11 bases lay between the germline ends. The chain's CDR3 is CASSEDQNPNYGYTF. Here the CDR3 DNA reads TGTGCCAGCAGTGAAGATCAAAACCCCAACTATGGCTACACCTTC.

The chain combines TRBV27 with TRBJ2-2; D assignment may be TRBD1 or TRBD2 (5 bases each). Germline CDR1 is MNHEY and CDR2 is SMNVEV (reference sequence). CDR3 size: 16 residues. V lost 7 bases and J 4 bases, leaving 19 bases between the germline ends. This chain's CDR3 is CASTSPWAGSTGELFF. The CDR3 DNA is TGTGCCAGCACCTCACCCTGGGCAGGGAGCACCGGGGAGCTGTTTTTT.

The chain has TRBV5-4 and TRBJ1-3, with D uncertain. The germline CDR1 and CDR2 sequences are SGHNT and YYREEE (reference sequence). The CDR3 length is 16 residues. V gave up 3 bases and J gave up 0 bases, with 13 bases separating them. The CDR3 spells CASSSLGPSSGNTIYF. The CDR3, as DNA: TGTGCCAGCAGCTCTCTCGGACCCAGCTCTGGAAACACCATATATTTT.

The genes are TRBV6-5 and TRBJ1-1; D gene unclear. CDR1 is MNHEY, CDR2 SVGAGI, per germline. The length of the CDR3 is 12 residues. Trimming pared 5 bases from V and 7 bases from J, leaving 11 bases between. The CDR3 bases are TGTGCCAGCAGTGCCAGACACCATGAAGCTTTCTTT. Translation gives CASSARHHEAFF.

This clonotype was seen a handful of times. The chain carries TRBV20-1 and TRBJ2-2, with 8 bases identical to TRBD2. Losses at the gene ends were 0 bases for V and 8 bases for J; bases not matched to a gene: 8. This CDR3 region has 15 residues. Looked up from germline, CDR1 is DFQATT and CDR2 is SNEGSKA (reference sequence). In nucleotides, the CDR3 is TGCAGTGCTAGAGATCGTGGACTAGCTGGGGGGGAGCTGTTTTTT. It is translated as CSARDRGLAGGELFF.

This clonotype occurred many times. V and J are TRBV7-9 and TRBJ2-7; TRBD2 might be the D (6 bases). The CDR3 has 14 amino acids. The V gene's germline CDR1 is SEHNR and CDR2 FQNEAQ (reference sequence). V lost 5 bases and J 0 bases, leaving 11 bases between the germline ends. The CDR3 DNA sequence: TGTGCCAGCAGCATCTCTAGCGTCTCCTACGAGCAGTACTTC. Its translation: CASSISSVSYEQYF.

The table lists this clonotype with a few counts. The V call is TRBV6-2 or TRBV6-3, the J call TRBJ1-5; possibly TRBD1 for D (5 bases). The CDR3 extends over 13 amino acids. Trimming removed 8 bases from V and 7 bases from J, with 15 bases in between. Germline lookup yields CDR1 MNHEY and CDR2 SVGEGT. The DNA of the CDR3 is TGTGCCAGCCGGCGGGGGGGAGGCCAGCCCCAGCATTTT. Translation gives CASRRGGGQPQHF.

This clonotype was seen ten or more times. This chain uses TRBV28 with TRBJ2-6; D gene unclear. The CDR3 contains 15 residues. V was clipped by 1 base and J by 2 bases, with 6 bases between them. CDR1 and CDR2 from the germline V gene are MDHEN and SYDVKM. CDR3 in DNA: TGTGCCAGCAGTTTATCTGGGGCTGGGGCCAACGTCCTGACTTTC. This translates into CASSLSGAGANVLTF.

This clonotype was detected many times. The V and J genes are TRBV7-8 and TRBJ2-3, with TRBD2 matching 7 bases. CDR3 size: 15 residues. Germline-derived CDR1 and CDR2 are SGHVS and FQNEAQ. Trimming took 3 bases from V and 5 from J; bases not matched to a gene: 8. For the CDR3, the DNA is TGTGCCAGCAGCTTGGGGGGGTCGGGAAAAGATACGCAGTATTTT. As protein: CASSLGGSGKDTQYF.

At least ten counts were recorded for this clonotype. CDR3 sequence reads: CASSISTNEQYF. The CDR3 nucleotides are TGTGCCAGTAGTATATCGACCAACGAGCAGTACTTC. V and J are TRBV19 and TRBJ2-7; D not resolved. Germline CDR1 reads LNHDA; CDR2 reads SQIVND (reference sequence). The CDR3 is made up of 12 amino acids. The V end was cut by 2 bases, the J end by 5 bases, with 7 bases between.

The J gene is TRBJ2-7, the V gene TRBV14; D possibly uses TRBD1 or TRBD2 (5 bases each). The CDR3 contains 12 residues. The germline gives CDR1 SGHDN, CDR2 FVKESK. Trimming took 1 base from V and 7 from J, leaving 8 bases between them. CDR3 coding DNA: TGTGCCAGCAGCCAAGGGGGGAGAGAGCAGTACTTC. Protein: CASSQGGREQYF.

This clonotype was seen at least ten times. CDR3 loop: CASSSGALAGELFF. The CDR3 nucleotides read TGTGCCAGCAGCTCCGGGGCGCTGGCCGGGGAGCTGTTTTTT. The chain carries TRBV11-1 and TRBJ2-2; D is tentatively TRBD1 or TRBD2 (5 bases each). Germline V gene sequence: CDR1 SGHAT, CDR2 FQDESV (reference sequence). The V and J ends lost 4 bases and 6 bases respectively, with 12 bases between them. This CDR3 is 14 amino acids long.

This clonotype was picked up many times. This sequence joins TRBV20-1 and TRBJ2-5, with TRBD1 as a possible D gene (5 bases). The CDR3 has 15 amino acids. Germline lookup yields CDR1 DFQATT and CDR2 SNEGSKA (reference sequence). V lost 0 bases and J lost 1, with 12 bases in between. CDR3 amino acids: CSARDPGSSQETQYF. DNA of the CDR3: TGCAGTGCTAGAGACCCAGGGTCCTCCCAAGAGACCCAGTACTTC.

The sample holds many counts of this clonotype. The rearrangement joins TRBV29-1 to TRBJ2-7, with unresolved D. V dropped 5 bases and J dropped 0 bases, with 14 bases sitting between them. Germline V gene data show CDR1 as SQVTM and CDR2 as ANQGSEA. The CDR3 contains 14 residues. CDR3 DNA: TGCAGCGTTATGAGCCCGCCGGGCTCCTACGAGCAGTACTTC. Translation gives CSVMSPPGSYEQYF.

V is TRBV29-1 and J is TRBJ2-7, with D perhaps matching TRBD1 or TRBD2 (5 bases each). Germline CDR1 and CDR2: SQVTM and ANQGSEA. V was trimmed by 4 bases and J by 4 bases, leaving 11 bases between them. The CDR3 spans 12 residues. The CDR3 DNA reads TGCAGCGTTGCCAGGGAGAGGTACGAGCAGTACTTC. This sequence encodes CSVARERYEQYF.

This clonotype was found once. At one of its ends the junction is not consistent with the germline gene, which may arise from a read error. The chain links TRBV7-9 to TRBJ2-6; 10 bases align to TRBD2. Germline V lookup: CDR1 SEHNR, CDR2 FQNEAQ (reference sequence). The CDR3 sequence is 17 residues long. CDR3 residues: CASSFGTSDSGANGLTF. The DNA for the CDR3 is TGTGCCAGCAGTTTCGGGACTAGCGACTCTGGGGCCAACGGCCTGACTTTC.

There are many counts of this clonotype. The rearrangement links TRBV7-2 to TRBJ2-7; D might be TRBD1 (6 bases). Trimming removed 5 bases at V and 2 bases at J, with 19 bases between. The CDR3 extends over 16 amino acids. Germline V CDR1 and CDR2: SGHTA, FQGNSA. Written as DNA, the CDR3 is TGTGCCAGCAGCACGCAGAGGACAGCTCAGACCTACGAGCAGTACTTC. It codes for CASSTQRTAQTYEQYF.

This clonotype was seen ten or more times. The genes are TRBV2 and TRBJ1-1; tentative D call: TRBD1 (5 bases). The CDR3 is made up of 15 amino acids. V lost 6 bases, J lost 0 bases, and 14 bases lay in between. Germline loops: CDR1 SNHLY, CDR2 FYNNEI. The CDR3 region has the DNA TGTGCCAGCAGACGCGGCGGGGGATTGAACACTGAAGCTTTCTTT. It specifies CASRRGGGLNTEAFF.

This clonotype has only a few counts. This sequence joins TRBV2 and TRBJ2-1, with D possibly TRBD1 on 6 matching bases. Germline V gene lookup returns CDR1 SNHLY and CDR2 FYNNEI. The CDR3 runs to 15 residues. The V gene lost 4 bases and the J gene lost 4 bases, with 14 bases spanning the gap. CDR3 residues: CASSVRRTEYNEQFF. The CDR3 DNA follows: TGTGCCAGCAGTGTACGGAGGACAGAATACAATGAGCAGTTCTTC.

V gene TRBV23-1 combines with J gene TRBJ1-6, with TRBD1 matching 10 bases. TRBV23-1 is an ORF, with its function uncertain. V trimming: 0 bases; J trimming: 11 bases; junction bases outside the gene matches: 4. The CDR3 is made up of 15 amino acids. CDR3 residues: CASSQSGTGAAPLHF. The CDR3 DNA reads as TGCGCCAGCAGTCAATCGGGGACAGGGGCAGCACCCCTCCACTTT.

The rearrangement joins TRBV5-6 to TRBJ2-1; 13 nucleotides align to TRBD2. The CDR3 covers 15 residues. Germline assignment: CDR1 SGHDT and CDR2 YYEEEE. V lost 4 bases and J lost 10; bases outside the gene matches: 8. CDR3 region: CASSQTGTSGAEQFF. CDR3 nucleotides: TGTGCCAGCAGCCAAACCGGGACTAGCGGGGCCGAGCAGTTCTTC.